Listed below are T cell receptor beta chains from one sample, sequenced in a study of blood T cell repertoires in COVID-19. Sequenced by immunoSEQ multiplex PCR; TCRdb stores in-frame clones only, minus some. Among under 200,000 clones, almost 85% were seen once, and the ten largest hold around 14%. Sequencing was performed on peripheral blood. The receptors derive from a man aged 18 to 30 with active or convalescent COVID-19. Each CDR3 is given with its conserved first and last residue. The D gene is left open where the match is weak. The listing skips clone size in some rows; elsewhere it reads once, few, many or a size class.

abundance	v_gene	j_gene	d_gene	CDR3aa	CDR3nt
.	TRBV7-8	TRBJ2-1	.	CASSLVVGSSYNEQFF	TGTGCCAGCAGCTTAGTCGTGGGGAGCTCCTACAATGAGCAGTTCTTC
.	TRBV6-2/TRBV6-3	TRBJ2-5	.	CASSPSGQTQYF	TGTGCCAGCAGTCCGAGCGGACAGACCCAGTACTTC
.	TRBV12-5	TRBJ2-1	TRBD1	CASGTQTGYNEQFF	TGTGCTAGTGGCACACAGACAGGGTACAATGAGCAGTTCTTC
.	TRBV24-1	TRBJ2-5	TRBD1	CATSVAGTGGETQYF	TGTGCCACCAGTGTCGCCGGGACAGGAGGAGAGACCCAGTACTTC
.	TRBV6-2/TRBV6-3	TRBJ2-2	.	CASSSGDTGELFF	TGTGCCAGCAGTTCAGGGGACACCGGGGAGCTGTTTTTT
.	TRBV6-4	TRBJ2-2	TRBD1	CASSPTGGRTGELFF	TGTGCCAGCAGTCCCACAGGGGGTCGAACCGGGGAGCTGTTTTTT
.	TRBV4-1	TRBJ2-7	TRBD1	CASSQEYRGIDEQYF	TGCGCCAGCAGCCAAGAATACAGGGGGATTGACGAGCAGTACTTC
once	TRBV30	TRBJ2-7	.	CAWSGGTSYEQYF	TGTGCCTGGAGTGGCGGTACCTCCTACGAGCAGTACTTC
.	TRBV6-4	TRBJ1-5	TRBD1	CASSTCGTGISQPQHF	TGTGCCAGCAGCACTTGCGGGACAGGGATAAGTCAGCCCCAGCATTTT
.	TRBV7-9	TRBJ2-1	TRBD1	CASSLGQAAYNEQFF	TGTGCCAGCAGCTTGGGACAGGCGGCCTACAATGAGCAGTTCTTC
once	TRBV5-1	TRBJ2-7	.	CASSLAGELYEVQYF	TGCGCCAGCAGCTTGGCGGGTGAACTCTACGAGGTGCAGTACTTC
.	TRBV7-2	TRBJ1-3	.	CASSTTGLSGNTIYF	TGTGCCAGCTCCACTACTGGACTCTCTGGAAACACCATATATTTT
.	TRBV28	TRBJ2-7	.	CASSLSGSRYEQYF	TGTGCCAGCAGTTTATCCGGGAGCCGCTACGAGCAGTACTTC
.	TRBV18	TRBJ1-2	TRBD1	CASSLWTGNYGYTF	TGTGCCAGCTCACTATGGACAGGGAACTATGGCTACACCTTC
.	TRBV7-9	TRBJ1-3	.	CATKLVYLRSTNSGNTIYF	TGTGCCACCAAGCTTGTCTACCTGCGCTCCACGAACTCTGGAAACACCATATATTTT
.	TRBV4-1	TRBJ1-2	.	CASSYQGSSIYGYTF	TGCGCCAGCAGCTACCAGGGCTCCTCAATCTATGGCTACACCTTC
.	TRBV2	TRBJ1-3	TRBD1	CASSEGQASGNTIYF	TGTGCCAGCAGTGAGGGACAGGCCTCTGGAAACACCATATATTTT
once	TRBV3-1/TRBV3-2	TRBJ1-6	.	CASSQERGGSPLHF	TGTGCCAGCAGCCAAGAAAGGGGCGGTTCACCCCTCCACTTT
.	TRBV5-1	TRBJ2-1	.	CASSLAERDNEQFF	TGCGCCAGCAGCTTGGCCGAGCGGGACAATGAGCAGTTCTTC
.	TRBV19	TRBJ2-1	.	CASSAWTASGGNEQFF	TGTGCCAGTAGTGCCTGGACAGCTTCAGGGGGGAATGAGCAGTTCTTC
many	TRBV2	TRBJ2-1	.	CASSGEQDNEQFF	TGTGCCAGCAGTGGAGAGCAGGACAATGAGCAGTTCTTC